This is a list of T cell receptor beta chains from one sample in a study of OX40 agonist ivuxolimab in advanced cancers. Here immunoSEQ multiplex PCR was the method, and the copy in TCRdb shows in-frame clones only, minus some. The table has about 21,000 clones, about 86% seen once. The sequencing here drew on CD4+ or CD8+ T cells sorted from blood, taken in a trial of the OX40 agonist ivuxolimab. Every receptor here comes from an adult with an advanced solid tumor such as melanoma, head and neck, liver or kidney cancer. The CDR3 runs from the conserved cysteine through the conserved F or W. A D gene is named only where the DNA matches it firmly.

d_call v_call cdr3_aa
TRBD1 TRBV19 CASTPFYWGRGRGTNEKLFF
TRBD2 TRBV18 CASSPRDGLAATDTQYF
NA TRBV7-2 CASSSGTWNTGELFF
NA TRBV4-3 CASSQEPSFSTDTQYF
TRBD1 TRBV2 CASRDRVPGANVLTF
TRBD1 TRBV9 CASSVVGQGNYGYTF
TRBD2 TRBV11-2 CASSPRAGGLNEQYF
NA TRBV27 CASSSRGEVETQYF
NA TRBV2 CASSVIHEQYF
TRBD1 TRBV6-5 CASSYGQGDTQYF
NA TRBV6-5 CASSYRAGNTDTQYF
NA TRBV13 CASSLTTMELAKNIQYF
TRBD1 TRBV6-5 CASTRDSPNTEAFF
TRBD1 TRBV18 CASSPGQGVGGELFF
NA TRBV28 CASSFSTPGTQYF
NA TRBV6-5 CAAGLVNTEAFF
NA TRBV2 CASSRQGSPLHF
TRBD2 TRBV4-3 CASSQFREGPSYEQYF
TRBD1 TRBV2 CASSGQGNTEAFF
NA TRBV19 CAGMDEQFF
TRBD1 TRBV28 CASSIQDRGLLYNEQFF
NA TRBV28 CASWASGAESKTQHF
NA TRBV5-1 CASSLGQGFPYEQYF
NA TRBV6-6 CASSWSYEQYF
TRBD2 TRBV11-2 CASSLNRLAGGGTYEQYF
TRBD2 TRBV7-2 CASSPPSGTSGGEQYF
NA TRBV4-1 CASSQGRARGNYGYTF
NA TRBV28 CASTLRTPADSPLHF
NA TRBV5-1 CASSLAGINEKLFF
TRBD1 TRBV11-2 CASSLGLPGGHGYTF
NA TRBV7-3 CASSSDRNTEAFF
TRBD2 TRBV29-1 CSVAEGLDWETQYF
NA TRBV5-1 CASGLGDEAFF
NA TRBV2 CASSEGHQETQYF
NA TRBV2 CASRAGTNYEQYF
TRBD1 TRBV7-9 CASSALGWGQQETQYF
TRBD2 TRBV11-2 CASSLPAGVHLAKNIQYF
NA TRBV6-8 CASTLRAELFYGYTF
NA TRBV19 CASGSSREPLSTDTQYF
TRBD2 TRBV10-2 CASSATGTSGSYEQYF
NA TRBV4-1 CASSQGTIKHMNTEAFF